Following are 6 T cell receptor beta chains from one sample sequenced in a study of T cells in localized non-small cell lung cancer (dated by TCRdb to about 2020). The library came from the immunoSEQ multiplex PCR assay. TCRdb stores this immuneACCESS table with in-frame sequences only. Part of the clones is absent; in the studies checked, under half of the shortfall reflects unresolved V genes, and no reason is known for the rest. Here the sample has 24,000 or so clones; approximately 86% occur a single time. The ten biggest clones cover roughly 15% of the sample. The sequenced sample was peripheral blood, obtained before any cancer treatment. Every receptor here comes from a female donor older than 55 with stage I lung adenocarcinoma.

The J gene is TRBJ2-7, the V gene TRBV5-1, with TRBD1 as a possible D gene (5 bases). The CDR3 is 16 amino acids. V was pared by 0 bases and J by 2 bases, with 15 bases between. Germline CDR1 is SGHRS and CDR2 is YFSETQ. CDR3 in DNA: TGCGCCAGCAGCTTGGAGGGCGGACACCCTACCTACGAGCAGTACTTC. Translation: CASSLEGGHPTYEQYF. The full variable domain, with the rest looked up from reference TRBV5-1 and TRBJ2-7, is KAGVTQTPRYLIKTRGQQVTLSCSPISGHRSVSWYQQTPGQGLQFLFEYFSETQRNKGNFPGRFSGRQFSNSRSEMNVSTLELGDSALYLCASSLEGGHPTYEQYFGPGTRLTVT.

V gene TRBV7-9 combines with J gene TRBJ1-1, with D unclear. The germline V and J ends were trimmed by 5 bases and 2 bases, with 6 bases remaining between them. Germline V gene lookup returns CDR1 SEHNR and CDR2 FQNEAQ (reference sequence). The CDR3 has 12 residues. Here the CDR3 DNA reads TGTGCCAGCAGCCCCCGAAACACTGAAGCTTTCTTT. Translated: CASSPRNTEAFF.

The V and J genes are TRBV2 and TRBJ1-5, with D perhaps TRBD1 (5 bases). The CDR3 extends over 14 amino acids. In germline, CDR1 is SNHLY, CDR2 FYNNEI. The V gene lost 2 bases and the J gene lost 3 bases, with 8 bases spanning the gap. As DNA, the CDR3 is TGTGCCAGCAGTGAAAAAGGGGTCAATCAGCCCCAGCATTTT. It translates to CASSEKGVNQPQHF.

The CDR3 protein is CASSVRVSSTEAFF. The CDR3 DNA reads TGTGCCAGCAGTGTCAGGGTGTCGAGCACTGAAGCTTTCTTT. The V call is TRBV28, the J call TRBJ1-1; weak D call: TRBD1 (5 bases). Germline V gene sequence: CDR1 MDHEN, CDR2 SYDVKM. The CDR3 has 14 residues. The V end lost 5 bases, the J end lost 4 bases, and 14 bases lay between the germline ends.

V gene TRBV7-9 combines with J gene TRBJ1-1, with TRBD1 matching over 9 bases. This CDR3 region has 17 residues. Germline V lookup: CDR1 SEHNR, CDR2 FQNEAQ (reference sequence). J lost 5 bases, V lost 4 bases, and 14 bases had no gene match. DNA of the CDR3: TGTGCCAGCAGCTGGCTACTAAACCGGGACAGGGTTACTGAAGCTTTCTTT. It codes for CASSWLLNRDRVTEAFF.

This sequence joins TRBV27 and TRBJ1-2; no reliable D call. With 3 bases removed from V and 6 bases from J, the gap between germline ends came to 20 bases. The CDR3 loop spans 16 amino acids. Germline CDR1 is MNHEY and CDR2 is SMNVEV (reference sequence). The CDR3 protein is CASSFVPRGSLNGYTF. CDR3 coding DNA: TGTGCCAGCAGTTTCGTCCCCCGAGGCAGCCTGAATGGCTACACCTTC.